This TCR beta chain was profiled in a study of blood T cell repertoires in COVID-19 (TCRdb year 2020). Notes on the research overall: Samples from collaborators originated in the United States, Italy and Spain and spanned both the acute and convalescent phases of COVID-19. The prospective study material was composed of cDNA or gDNA derived from T cells, B-cell-depleted T cells, or PBMCs. Deeply sampled blood TCRbeta repertoires from subjects exposed to, actively infected with, or recovered from COVID-19 were included in the dataset. A freely available public database, intended as a resource for researchers studying the immune response to SARS-CoV-2, is where the repertoires were released. The samples were drawn from two sources: the first 160 participants of the ongoing ImmuneRACE study, and approximately 1,300 subjects contributed by 6 global collaborators. A de-identified subject ID, COVID-19 status, age in years and sex were almost always included in the sample metadata. Where available, HLA class I and class II types were taken from metadata supplied by the sample provider and were not determined by assay-based typing.

Whole blood was collected in K2EDTA tubes by collaborating institutions according to the institutions' own protocols. For TCRbeta analysis, collaborators shipped samples in one of three forms: frozen whole blood, isolated PBMCs, or DNA extracted from either of those sample types. The CDR3 starts with the cysteine, ends with the phenylalanine, and has 12 residues. Here the CDR3 DNA is all that survives: 36 bases in frame from base 1. Via the germline V gene (reference sequence), CDR1 is LNHNV and CDR2 YYDKDF. V ends up 4 bases short and J 4 bases short, with an unmatched junction base count of 0. This clone has just one count. Its recognized antigen is unknown. No much larger clone exists at a distance of one base, and base qualities are not known. Summary of the overall study and its limitations: How much clinical and demographic metadata was included differed by source and by participant, and the metadata was provided uncurated.

TCRbeta CDR3 regions were amplified from genomic DNA using the immunoSEQ Assay, a bias-controlled multiplex PCR. The original pipeline was this. Nucleated cell counts per sample were estimated from amplification of reference gene primers within the assay. To quantify the absolute abundance of each unique TCRbeta CDR3 rearrangement, sequence reads were collapsed and filtered. Productive Simpson clonality was computed per sample as the square root of Simpson's diversity index over productive rearrangements. TCRdb limited this immuneACCESS table to in-frame rearrangements with V and J called. A share of clones is missing; checked studies link under half to unresolved V genes, and the rest is unexplained. D and trimming come from the DNA, and the V and J calls and clone size come from that table. For this sample there are around 190,000 clones; approximately 85% appear just once. The top ten hold around 7.5% of the sample.

The rearranged segments are TRBV15 and TRBJ1-2, with TRBD1 matching 7 junction bases. The sequenced material came from peripheral blood. This TCR was sampled from a woman aged 60-75 years with acute or convalescent COVID-19. The CDR3 is CATSKGAYGYTF. The nucleotides read TGTGCCACCAGCAAGGGGGCCTATGGCTACACCTTC.